This T cell receptor (beta chain) came from a study of PD-L1 blockade in urothelial cancer. As for the study in general: About 90% of the 29 patients were males with bladder-origin urothelial cancer. Blood samples had a median of approximately 150,000 T cells, roughly 83,000 unique TCRs, and clonality 0.08 to 0.09. Analyses were performed on blood at 3 weeks after treatment start (the second dose) and at 6 weeks.

TCRdb's copy holds only in-frame clones and misses some; the assay was immunoSEQ multiplex PCR. This sample has roughly 95,000 clones, with about nine tenths found just once. V was pared by 4 bases and J by 5 bases, with 15 bases between. The CDR3 covers 16 residues. CDR1 is SGHTA, CDR2 FQGNSA, per germline. Details on this clone: What it recognizes is unknown.

Study-wide results and caveats: At the 3-week point, tumor-associated blood clones expanded more in durable-benefit patients.

The time point is: pretreatment peripheral blood. Sequencing was performed on PBMCs, taken around atezolizumab (anti-PD-L1) treatment. V is TRBV7-2 and J is TRBJ1-6, with a tentative D call TRBD1 (5 bases). The clonotype was recovered from a man in his fifties or sixties with urothelial cancer. The CDR3 nucleotides are TGTGCCAGCAGCTCGACCGCCGGGACTAATAATTCACCCCTCCACTTT. Its translation is CASSSTAGTNNSPLHF.